This entry features one T cell receptor (beta chain) sequence. The antigen remains unidentified. With survey level as its setting, the immunoSEQ assay was v3.0. For every sample, sequencing targeted about 40,000-50,000 T-cell genomes. The table came from immunoSEQ multiplex PCR; TCRdb's copy has only in-frame clones and leaves some out. This table holds roughly 25,000 clones, 85% found once. This sample is part of a study of long-term antiretroviral therapy in people with HIV. Overall study results and limits: Once patients were on ART, diversity went higher but still fell short of transplant donor controls. Pre-ART expanded clones dominated the repertoire at every time point.

The TCR was taken from a man aged 35 to 55 with HIV. This specimen was unsorted PBMCs, taken 2.3 years after starting antiretroviral therapy.

For the CDR3, the DNA is TGTGCCAGCAGCTCGTACAAGCATCAACTCTACAATGAGCAGTTCTTC. Protein product: CASSSYKHQLYNEQFF. J is TRBJ2-1 and V is TRBV7-8, with D unresolved. Deletions cut 4 bases from V and 3 bases from J, with 16 bases between. This CDR3 region has 16 residues. Germline V gene data show CDR1 as SGHVS and CDR2 as FQNEAQ.